The entry below gives a single T cell receptor beta chain sequence along with its context. This sample stems from a study of blood T cell repertoires in COVID-19. Clones were sequenced by immunoSEQ multiplex PCR, and TCRdb holds only the in-frame ones, with some missing. The data hold some 55,000 clones, with 85% to 95% observed a single time. Source material: peripheral blood. The clonotype comes from a human donor in a cohort sampled during active COVID-19.

CDR3 DNA: TGTGCCAGCAGCTTACGCGGGGGCCCCACCACCAGGGGAGAGCAGTTCTTC. Protein sequence: CASSLRGGPTTRGEQFF. The V gene is TRBV7-9, the J gene TRBJ2-1; D might be TRBD2 (7 bases). In germline, CDR1 is SEHNR, CDR2 FQNEAQ (reference sequence). V shed 2 bases and J shed 10 bases, with 24 bases lying between them. The CDR3 consists of 17 residues. Complete variable domain (other parts from reference TRBV7-9 and TRBJ2-1): DTGVSQNPRHKITKRGQNVTFRCDPISEHNRLYWYRQTLGQGPEFLTYFQNEAQLEKSRLLSDRFSAERPKGSFSTLEIQRTEQGDSAMYLCASSLRGGPTTRGEQFFGPGTRLTVL.